This TCR beta chain was found in a study of preoperative IRX-2 immunotherapy in early breast cancer. There are 16 residues in the CDR3. The J segment lost 0 bases and the V segment lost 5 bases, leaving 6 bases of the junction unmatched. Germline CDR1 SGHNT, CDR2 YENEEA. This table comes from immunoSEQ multiplex PCR, and its TCRdb copy is limited to in-frame clones, with some not included. The sample shows about 37,000 clones, about four fifths of them seen only once. Treatment here: preoperative locoregional IRX-2 cytokine immunotherapy. Samples came from a phase Ib trial of preoperative locoregional IRX-2 cytokine immunotherapy.

The sequenced sample was lymph node tissue, obtained after IRX-2 immunotherapy. The chain recombines TRBV11-3 with TRBJ2-3; 9 bases align to TRBD2. This clonotype originated in a human donor with breast cancer. This CDR3 reads CASSPGTSPSTDTQYF. The CDR3 bases are TGTGCCAGCAGCCCGGGGACTAGCCCTAGCACAGATACGCAGTATTTT.